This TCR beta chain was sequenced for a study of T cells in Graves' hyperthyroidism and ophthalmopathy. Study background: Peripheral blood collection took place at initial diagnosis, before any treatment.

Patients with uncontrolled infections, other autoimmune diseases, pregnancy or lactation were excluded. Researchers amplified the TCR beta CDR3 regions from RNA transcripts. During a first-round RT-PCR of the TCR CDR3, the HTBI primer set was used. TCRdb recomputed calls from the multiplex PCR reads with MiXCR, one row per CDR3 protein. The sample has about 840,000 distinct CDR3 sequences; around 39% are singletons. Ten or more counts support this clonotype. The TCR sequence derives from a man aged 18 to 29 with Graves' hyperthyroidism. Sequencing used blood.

CDR3: CASSLSRSETQYF. Here the CDR3 DNA reads TGTGCCAGCAGCTTAAGTCGGTCGGAGACCCAGTACTTC. The chain joins TRBV7-3 to TRBJ2-5; D gene ambiguous. The CDR3 runs to 13 residues. The V gene's germline CDR1 is SGHTA and CDR2 FQGTGA. V lost 1 base and J 5 bases, leaving 8 bases between the germline ends.